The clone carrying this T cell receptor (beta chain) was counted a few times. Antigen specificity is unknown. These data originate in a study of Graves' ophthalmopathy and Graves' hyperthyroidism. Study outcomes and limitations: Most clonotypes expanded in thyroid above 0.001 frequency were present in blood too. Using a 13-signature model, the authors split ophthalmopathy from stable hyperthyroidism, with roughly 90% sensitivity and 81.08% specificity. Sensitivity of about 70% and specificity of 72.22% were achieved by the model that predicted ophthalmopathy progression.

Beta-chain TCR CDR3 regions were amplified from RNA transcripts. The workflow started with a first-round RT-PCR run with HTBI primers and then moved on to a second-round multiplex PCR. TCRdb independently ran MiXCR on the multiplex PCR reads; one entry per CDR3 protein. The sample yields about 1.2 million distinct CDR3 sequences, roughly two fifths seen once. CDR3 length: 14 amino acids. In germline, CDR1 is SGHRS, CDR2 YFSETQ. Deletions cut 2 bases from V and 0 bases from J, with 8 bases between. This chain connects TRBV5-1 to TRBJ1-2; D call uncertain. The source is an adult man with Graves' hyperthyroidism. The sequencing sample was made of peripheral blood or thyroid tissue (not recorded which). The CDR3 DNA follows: TGCGCCAGCAGCTTTGGCGGTCCTAACTATGGCTACACCTTC. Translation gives CASSFGGPNYGYTF.